Given below is one TCR beta chain in context. As yet, its antigen is unknown. This CDR3 is also generated by other DNA sequences in the sample. Sequencing was performed with immunoSEQ multiplex PCR; in TCRdb, only in-frame clones are kept and a portion is missing. The sample holds about 98,000 clones, less than 90% seen once. This sample is part of a study of T cell responses to AZD1222 COVID-19 vaccine. The overall study: Combined were second doses at about 4 or about 12 weeks. Regarding the study as a whole: Repertoires were obtained solely post-peak T cell response. A reported finding is that nearly half of spike-specific TCRs target unmutated variant regions. Dominant CD4 TCR responses targeted spike regions 160-218 and 743-854.

CDR1 and CDR2 from the germline V gene are MNHEY and SVGAGI. The CDR3 is made up of 15 amino acids. V lost 0 bases to trimming and J lost 5 bases; unmatched junction nucleotides: 4. This clonotype was obtained from an adult in good health. V usage is TRBV6-5 and J usage is TRBJ2-5, with 9 positions matching TRBD1. This material consisted of peripheral blood, taken on day 0 of AZD1222 vaccination. In nucleotides, the CDR3 is TGTGCCAGCAGTTACTCGGACAGGGGCAGGGAGACCCAGTACTTC. Translated: CASSYSDRGRETQYF.